This T cell receptor beta chain was found in a study of cytomegalovirus exposure and HLA in healthy donors. At the level of the study: Membership in the Caucasian-associated ancestry cluster was found for about four fifths of a few hundred genotyped donors.

PCR involved 60 Vbeta and 13 Jbeta primers. Sequenced by immunoSEQ multiplex PCR; TCRdb stores in-frame clones only, minus some. The data contain 110,000 to 150,000 clones, approximately 80% of them singletons. Study-level results: A highly shared variant cluster was judged a likely technical artifact. Excluded: some indistinguishable V segments such as TRBV6-2 and TRBV6-3. Relative to the roughly 640-donor mean, N-insertions were reportedly fewer in an Asian-associated ancestry cluster in a later analysis.

The germline CDR1 and CDR2 sequences are SGHRS and YFSETQ. Trimming shortened V by 4 bases and J by 3 bases, and 8 bases separated the two germline ends. The length of the CDR3 is 12 residues. As to this clone: The antigen is unknown.

The sequenced sample consisted of PBMCs. The receptor comes from a male donor in good health and CMV-seronegative. The V gene is TRBV5-1, the J gene TRBJ2-7; D is undetermined. The CDR3 reads CASSLPSYEQYF. CDR3 DNA: TGCGCCAGCAGCCTTCCCAGCTACGAGCAGTACTTC.